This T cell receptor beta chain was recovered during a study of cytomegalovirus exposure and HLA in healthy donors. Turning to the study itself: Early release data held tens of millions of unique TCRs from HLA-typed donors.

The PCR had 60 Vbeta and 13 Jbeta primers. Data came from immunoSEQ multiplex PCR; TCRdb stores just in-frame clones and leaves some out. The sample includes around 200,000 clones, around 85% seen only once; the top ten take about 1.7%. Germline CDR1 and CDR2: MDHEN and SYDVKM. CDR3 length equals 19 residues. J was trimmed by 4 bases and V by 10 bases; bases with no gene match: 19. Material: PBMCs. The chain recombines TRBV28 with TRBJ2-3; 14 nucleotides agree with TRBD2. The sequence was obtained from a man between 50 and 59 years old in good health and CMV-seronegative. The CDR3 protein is CANLIMPGLAGAIADTQYF. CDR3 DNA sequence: TGTGCCAACTTAATTATGCCGGGACTAGCGGGAGCGATCGCAGATACGCAGTATTTT.